The next 2 T cell receptor beta chains were all read from a single sample in a study of blood T cell repertoires in COVID-19. TCRdb's table, derived via immunoSEQ multiplex PCR, lists solely in-frame clones and lacks some. The sample shows 130,000 or so clones, around 89% of them seen only once. Sequences were obtained from peripheral blood. These receptors originate from a man in his fifties or sixties with COVID-19, enrolled during active disease.

The chain is built from TRBV3-1 (or the pseudogene TRBV3-2) and TRBJ1-2; 8 bases line up with TRBD1. The CDR3 totals 15 residues. Germline CDR1 and CDR2: LGHDT and YNNKEL (reference sequence). Unmatched junction bases numbered 3, after V lost 3 bases and J lost 0 bases. The CDR3 loop reads CASSQNRGANYGYTF. CDR3 sequence (DNA): TGTGCCAGCAGCCAGAACAGGGGGGCTAACTATGGCTACACCTTC.

The chain carries TRBV6-5 and TRBJ1-5; 9 nucleotides match TRBD1. The germline V gene encodes CDR1 MNHEY and CDR2 SVGAGI. The CDR3 runs 15 residues. J gave up 4 bases and V 6 bases, and 7 bases lay outside the gene matches. The CDR3 reads CASRPGGTGNQPQHF. The DNA of the CDR3 is TGTGCCAGCAGGCCCGGGGGGACAGGGAATCAGCCCCAGCATTTT.